The rows below give T cell receptor beta chains drawn from one sample of a study of human T cells and chemical hapten exposure. Via MiXCR, TCRdb re-called the RACE reads, giving one row per CDR3 protein. The sample has approximately 96,000 distinct CDR3 sequences; 9.3% are singletons. The sequenced sample was whole blood, obtained in connection with sensitization to the hapten diphenylcyclopropenone (DPC). All receptors derive from a woman aged 40 to 55 with alopecia areata. Some clones in this sample may be carry-over from other donors' samples. CDR3s include the opening cysteine and the closing phenylalanine or tryptophan. A D gene is named only where the DNA matches it firmly. Where a row states a size, it is once, few, many or the class of an expanded clone; other rows omit it.

TGTGCCAGCGGTCCAAACACCGGGGAGCTGTTTTTT CASGPNTGELFF TRBV27 . few 12 TRBJ2-2
TGTGCCAGCAGCGTAGTGACAGGGGGCAATGTGGAGCAGTACTTC CASSVVTGGNVEQYF TRBV9 TRBD1 few 15 TRBJ2-7
TGTGCCAGCACTGCGGTTAGCGGGAGATTTAGTGAGCAGTTCTTC CASTAVSGRFSEQFF TRBV28 TRBD2 many 15 TRBJ2-1
TGTGCCAGCAGTCGTAGCGGGTATACCGAGGGAGAGCAGTTCTTC CASSRSGYTEGEQFF TRBV7-9 TRBD2 . 15 TRBJ2-1
TGTGCCAGCAGCTTGACAGGGGTGCGAGATACGCAGTATTTT CASSLTGVRDTQYF TRBV7-2 TRBD1 few 14 TRBJ2-3
TGTGCCAGCAGCCAGCCCGGGACAGACACATTCGGCTATGGCTACACCTTC CASSQPGTDTFGYGYTF TRBV4-2 TRBD1 . 17 TRBJ1-2
TGTGCCAGCTCACCACCGACAGGGGTTGGGGCCAACGTCCTGACTTTC CASSPPTGVGANVLTF TRBV18 TRBD1 . 16 TRBJ2-6
TGTGCCAGCAGTTTATGGGTAGCGACCTACGAGCAGTACTTC CASSLWVATYEQYF TRBV12-3/TRBV12-4 . few 14 TRBJ2-7
TGCGCCAGCAGCTTGGTGACTAGCCTCGATGAGCAGTTCTTC CASSLVTSLDEQFF TRBV5-1 TRBD2 . 14 TRBJ2-1
TGTGCCAGCAGTGATTCGGAGGGATTTGGAAAACTGTTTTTT CASSDSEGFGKLFF TRBV2 . many 14 TRBJ1-4
TGTGCCAGCAGCTTAGCGCAGGGAGGTGAGCAGTTCTTC CASSLAQGGEQFF TRBV11-3 . . 13 TRBJ2-1
TGTGCCAGTAACAGGGGGCCGGAAAAACTGTTTTTT CASNRGPEKLFF TRBV19 TRBD1 many 12 TRBJ1-4
TGTGCCAGCAGTTTATTGGGACAGGGATCCCCTGGGGCCAACGTCCTGACTTTC CASSLLGQGSPGANVLTF TRBV27 TRBD1 . 18 TRBJ2-6
TGTGCCAGCAGCTTAGGGTCCCTAGCGGGAGGGCCCACAGATACGCAGTATTTT CASSLGSLAGGPTDTQYF TRBV7-2 TRBD2 many 18 TRBJ2-3
TGTGCCAGCAGCAAACCATCGGGGACAGGGCCCAACGAGCAGTACTTC CASSKPSGTGPNEQYF TRBV21-1 . . 16 TRBJ2-7
TGTGCTAGCAGCTTAGCGCTAACTGACCAAGAGACCCAGTACTTC CASSLALTDQETQYF TRBV7-7 . many 15 TRBJ2-5
TGCGCCAGCAGCCAAGATGGGGCTAGCGGGGGCCGCTACACCTACAATGAGCAGTTCTTC CASSQDGASGGRYTYNEQFF TRBV4-3 TRBD2 many 20 TRBJ2-1
TGTGCCAGCAGTGAAAGGCAGGCGAACACAGATACGCAGTATTTT CASSERQANTDTQYF TRBV2 . . 15 TRBJ2-3
TGTGCCTGGGCTACCGGGACCGGGAACATTCAGTACTTC CAWATGTGNIQYF TRBV30 . many 13 TRBJ2-4
TGTGCCAGCAGCCCCCACGCGGTTAACACTGAAGCTTTCTTT CASSPHAVNTEAFF TRBV21-1 . few 14 TRBJ1-1
TGTGCCAGCTCACCACCGGCCAACCCCAATGAAAAACTGTTTTTT CASSPPANPNEKLFF TRBV18 . . 15 TRBJ1-4
TGCAGCGTTCCCCCCTCCTACGAGCAGTACTTC CSVPPSYEQYF TRBV29-1 . few 11 TRBJ2-7
TGTGCCAGCAGTAACTTAATCCCCTACGAGCAGTACTTC CASSNLIPYEQYF TRBV28 . many 13 TRBJ2-7
TGTGCCAGCAGTGAATGGGACAGCTACGAGCAGTACTTC CASSEWDSYEQYF TRBV25-1 TRBD1 many 13 TRBJ2-7
. CSVVGQGASYGNTF TRBV29-1 . . 14 TRBJ1-2
TGCAGCGTTGTGGGGTTTGGGTGGGGCACTGAAGCTTTCTTT CSVVGFGWGTEAFF TRBV29-1 . . 14 TRBJ1-1
TGCAGCGTAGGAACGGGACAGGGGCGCGGTACCGAGCAGTACTTC CSVGTGQGRGTEQYF TRBV29-1 TRBD1 . 15 TRBJ2-7
TGTGCCAGCAGCCTCCACGTAGCGGGAGGCGCAGATACGCAGTATTTT CASSLHVAGGADTQYF TRBV9 TRBD2 few 16 TRBJ2-3
TGTGCCAGCAGCTTGGACAGGGACAATTCACCCCTCCACTTT CASSLDRDNSPLHF TRBV5-4 . many 14 TRBJ1-6
TGTGCCAGCAGTTCCGTGCGGTGGGATACGCAGTATTTT CASSSVRWDTQYF TRBV28 . . 13 TRBJ2-3
TGTGCCAGCAGTCTAACTGAAGCTTTCTTT CASSLTEAFF TRBV28 . . 10 TRBJ1-1
TGTGCCAGCAGCCAATGCCTTTACGGGACAGGGGGCTATGGCTACACCTTC CASSQCLYGTGGYGYTF TRBV3-2 . many 17 TRBJ1-2
TGCAGTGCTAGAGATCTGATAGATCAGTTCTTC CSARDLIDQFF TRBV20-1 . few 11 TRBJ2-1
TGTGCCTGCGGGGCACAGGGCGGGGGATATGGCTACACCTTC CACGAQGGGYGYTF TRBV6-5 . . 14 TRBJ1-2
TGTGCCAGCAGCCGACACGGAGGGGCGAGGGAGCTGTTTTTT CASSRHGGARELFF TRBV7-9 . many 14 TRBJ2-2
TGTGCCAGCAGTTTATCCATGGGTCTCGGGTCTCTCGGGAACGAGCAGTACTTC CASSLSMGLGSLGNEQYF TRBV28 . many 18 TRBJ2-7
TGTGCCAGCAGCTTTGAGACAGGGAACTATGGCTACACCTTC CASSFETGNYGYTF TRBV13 TRBD1 . 14 TRBJ1-2
TGCAGTGCTATAGTCTTAGGGACAGCACAGCCCCAGCATTTT CSAIVLGTAQPQHF TRBV20-1 TRBD1 . 14 TRBJ1-5
TGTGCCAGCAGCCGACGTATTAGCTCCTACGAGCAGTACTTC CASSRRISSYEQYF TRBV7-2 . . 14 TRBJ2-7
TGCGACAGCAGCCAATTTGAGATGGGAGTTAATTCACCCCTCCACTTT CDSSQFEMGVNSPLHF TRBV4-1 . few 16 TRBJ1-6
TGTGCCAGCAGTTTCTCGGTTGGTGAAGCTTTCTTT CASSFSVGEAFF TRBV28 . many 12 TRBJ1-1
TGTGCCAGCAGTTACTCGATTTTCGGGAGGGGGGAGACCCAGTACTTC CASSYSIFGRGETQYF TRBV6-2/TRBV6-3 TRBD2 many 16 TRBJ2-5
TGTGCCAGCAGTGAAAGATTGATCCACCCGTACAATGAGCAGTTCTTC CASSERLIHPYNEQFF TRBV6-1 . many 16 TRBJ2-1
TGTGCCAGCAGCTCCCTGGACAGGGGGACCTCGACCGCGAACTATGGCTACACCTTC CASSSLDRGTSTANYGYTF TRBV7-9 TRBD1 once 19 TRBJ1-2
TGTGCCAGCAGAAGACTAGCGGGAGCGAACAATGAGCAGTTCTTC CASRRLAGANNEQFF TRBV6-1 TRBD2 . 15 TRBJ2-1
TGCGCCAGCAGCCAAGGGGCACACTACGAGCAGTACTTC CASSQGAHYEQYF TRBV4-1 . few 13 TRBJ2-7
TGTGCCACCTCCCGAGGGCAGACGAACACCGGGGAGCTGTTTTTT CATSRGQTNTGELFF TRBV24-1 . many 15 TRBJ2-2
TGTGCCTGGAGTCCCAAGGGGCTAGCGGGAGTGGGGGAGCAGTTCTTC CAWSPKGLAGVGEQFF TRBV30 TRBD2 few 16 TRBJ2-1